This T cell receptor beta chain was sequenced during a study of blood T cell repertoires in COVID-19. This CDR3 spans 13 amino acids. Germline trimming cut 5 bases from V and 8 bases from J; bases unmatched to any gene: 7. Germline loops: CDR1 SGHDT, CDR2 YYEEEE. Authors' methods: Amplification of reference gene primers was used by the study to estimate nucleated cell counts. Using immunoSEQ multiplex PCR, the repertoire was profiled, and TCRdb retains in-frame clones only, with some absent. V and J calls and clone size come straight from that table; D and trimming were deduced from the DNA. The data contain approximately 130,000 clones, almost 85% of them singletons.

The chain joins TRBV5-6 to TRBJ1-2; 9 positions match TRBD1. The source material was peripheral blood. The sequence came from a human donor in a cohort sampled during active COVID-19. Here the CDR3 reads CASRLQGAEGYTF. The CDR3 bases are TGTGCCAGCAGACTACAGGGGGCCGAGGGCTACACCTTC.